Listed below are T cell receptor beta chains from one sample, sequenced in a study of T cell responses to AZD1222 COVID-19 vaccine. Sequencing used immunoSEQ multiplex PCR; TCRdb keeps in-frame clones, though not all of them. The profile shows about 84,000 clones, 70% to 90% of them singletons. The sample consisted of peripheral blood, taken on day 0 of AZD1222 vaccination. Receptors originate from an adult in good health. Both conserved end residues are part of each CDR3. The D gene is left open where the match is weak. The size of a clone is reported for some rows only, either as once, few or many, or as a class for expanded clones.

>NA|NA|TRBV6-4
CASSDYIGVGNEQFF
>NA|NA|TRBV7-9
CASILSPGSREQYF
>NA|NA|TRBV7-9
CASSLVQGGQETQYF
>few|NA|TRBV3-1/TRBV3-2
CASSQEGDQPQHF
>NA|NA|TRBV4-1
CASSQDGYYEQYF
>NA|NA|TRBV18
CASSPQRNDPTQYF
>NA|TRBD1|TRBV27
CASKGQGGENYGYTF
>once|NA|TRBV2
CASSEVGEQFF
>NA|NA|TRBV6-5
CASSYGALRYEQYF
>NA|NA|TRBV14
CASSQDPSALMSSYNEQFF
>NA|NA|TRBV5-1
CASSSGPDDGYTF
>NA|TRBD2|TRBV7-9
CASSVGTSGRVNEQFF
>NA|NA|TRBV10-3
CAISGAGPSYEQYF
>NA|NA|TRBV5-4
CASSLVGEDTQYF
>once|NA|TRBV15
CATSRGEVGLGNTIYF
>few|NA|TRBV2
CASNNRMGNQPQHF
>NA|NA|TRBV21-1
CASSSTLRVLGTQYF
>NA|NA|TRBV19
CASTGAISGNTIFF
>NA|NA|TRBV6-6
CASLRDSLRSTEAFF
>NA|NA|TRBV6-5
CASSLEKQSQPQHF
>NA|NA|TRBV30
CAWRAGPGPYEQYF
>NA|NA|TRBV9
CASSVGMETNYGYTF
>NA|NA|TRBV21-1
CASRGQGPETQYF
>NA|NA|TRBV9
CASSVVGGTDTQYF
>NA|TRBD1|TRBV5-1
CASRSGQGFSGANVLTF
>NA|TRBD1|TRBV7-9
CASSDSRDRDNQPQHF
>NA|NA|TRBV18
CASSPSFQGTEEQYF
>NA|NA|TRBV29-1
CSVARVNTEAFF
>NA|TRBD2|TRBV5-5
CASTSSGWAPAHEQFF
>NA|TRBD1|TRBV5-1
CASSPPGQVNSPLHF
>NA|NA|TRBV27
CASSLAGTPLETQYF
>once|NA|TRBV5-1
CASSLEGEGANVLTF
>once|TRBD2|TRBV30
CAWLPPGLAGVRSREQYF
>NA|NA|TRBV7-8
CASSLSGSYNEQFF
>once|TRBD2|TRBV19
CASSISVSGRNEQFF
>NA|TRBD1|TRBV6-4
CASRGTGGNTEAFF
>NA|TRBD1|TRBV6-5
CASSYTRGLYNEQFF
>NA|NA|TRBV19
CASRPIYNSPLHF
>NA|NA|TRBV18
CASSPDRINYGYTF
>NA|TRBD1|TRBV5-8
CASSLPSNSWTGNTEAFF
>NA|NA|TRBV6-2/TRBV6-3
CASSPPLPTYKNIQYF
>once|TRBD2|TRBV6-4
CASSVSGSTDTQYF
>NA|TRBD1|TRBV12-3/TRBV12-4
CASRTDRGTEAFF
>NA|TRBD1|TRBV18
CASSLLGQLNTGELFF
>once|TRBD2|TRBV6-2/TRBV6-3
CASSYGASGSHNEQFF
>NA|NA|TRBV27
CASKDHSLNEQFF
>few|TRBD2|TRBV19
CASSMGAGGRHEQYF
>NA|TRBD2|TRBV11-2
CASSPGLAGGDEQFF
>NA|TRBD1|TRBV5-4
CASSRITGDSPLHF
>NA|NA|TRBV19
CASSIRDANQPQHF
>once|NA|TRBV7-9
CASSPSRGTDTQYF
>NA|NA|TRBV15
CATSRRGEQFF
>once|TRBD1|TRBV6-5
CASRTGTGNQPQHF
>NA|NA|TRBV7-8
CASSKSTYEQYF
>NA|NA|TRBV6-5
CASSYSHRQVYEQYF
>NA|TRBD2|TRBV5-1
CASSPGLAGGPGYNEQFF
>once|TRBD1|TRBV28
CASTGGSRYGYTF
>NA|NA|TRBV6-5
CATRIGQNTEAFF
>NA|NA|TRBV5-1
CATAIQGLGVNEQFF